These 6 T cell receptor beta chains were sequenced from one sample in a study of blood T cell repertoires in COVID-19. The method was immunoSEQ multiplex PCR; TCRdb's version includes in-frame clones alone and lacks a portion of them. This repertoire shows about 400,000 clones, more than 80% found once; its top ten account for 1% to 1.5%. Sequenced sample: peripheral blood. The source is a middle-aged man with acute or convalescent COVID-19.

The chain couples TRBV27 to TRBJ2-7; possibly TRBD1 for D (5 bases). The CDR3 sequence is 15 residues long. CDR1 MNHEY and CDR2 SMNVEV come from the germline V gene (reference sequence). Deletions cut 4 bases from V and 0 bases from J, with 13 bases between. Here the CDR3 DNA reads TGTGCCAGCAGTTCTAATGGCAGGGCCTCCTACGAGCAGTACTTC. This gives the protein CASSSNGRASYEQYF.

V gene TRBV6-1 combines with J gene TRBJ2-5, with unresolved D. Germline V gene data show CDR1 as MNHNS and CDR2 as SASEGT. The length of the CDR3 is 15 residues. Trimming removed 3 bases from V and 5 bases from J, with 16 bases in between. The CDR3 sequence is CASSESPFALETQYF. CDR3 DNA sequence: TGTGCCAGCAGTGAGAGCCCGTTTGCACTGGAGACCCAGTACTTC.

The chain employs TRBV4-2 and TRBJ1-2; TRBD1 matches at 7 bases. J lost 8 bases, V lost 2 bases, and 5 bases had no gene match. The CDR3 has 13 residues. From germline, CDR1 is LGHNA and CDR2 YNFKEQ. The DNA of the CDR3 is TGTGCCAGCAGCCAAACAGGGGTTTTGGGCTACACCTTC. This sequence encodes CASSQTGVLGYTF.

The chain links TRBV19 to TRBJ1-2; tentative D call: TRBD1 (5 bases). V shed 0 bases and J shed 2 bases, with 7 bases lying between them. Germline values: CDR1 LNHDA, CDR2 SQIVND (reference sequence). There are 14 residues in the CDR3. CDR3 in DNA: TGTGCCAGTAGTATAGATCAGGGAAACTATGGCTACACCTTC. Encoded protein: CASSIDQGNYGYTF.

The genes are TRBV19 and TRBJ2-2; D perhaps matches TRBD2 (7 bases). Per the germline V gene, CDR1 is LNHDA and CDR2 is SQIVND (reference sequence). Between the trimmed V and J ends, which lost 1 base and 7 bases, there was a span of 16 bases. The CDR3 runs 16 residues. The CDR3 is CASSIAAGAGGGELFF. DNA of the CDR3: TGTGCCAGTAGTATAGCTGCGGGGGCCGGAGGCGGGGAGCTGTTTTTT.

The chain joins TRBV2 to TRBJ1-4, with 8 bases lining up with TRBD1. The germline gives CDR1 SNHLY, CDR2 FYNNEI. Losses at the gene ends were 4 bases for V and 8 bases for J; bases not matched to a gene: 9. This CDR3 has 15 residues. CDR3 amino acids: CASSAPPGQGEKLFF. Written as DNA, the CDR3 is TGTGCCAGCAGTGCACCCCCCGGACAGGGAGAAAAACTGTTTTTT. Complete variable domain (other parts from reference TRBV2 and TRBJ1-4): EPEVTQTPSHQVTQMGQEVILRCVPISNHLYFYWYRQILGQKVEFLVSFYNNEISEKSEIFDDQFSVERPDGSNFTLKIRSTKLEDSAMYFCASSAPPGQGEKLFFGSGTQLSVL.